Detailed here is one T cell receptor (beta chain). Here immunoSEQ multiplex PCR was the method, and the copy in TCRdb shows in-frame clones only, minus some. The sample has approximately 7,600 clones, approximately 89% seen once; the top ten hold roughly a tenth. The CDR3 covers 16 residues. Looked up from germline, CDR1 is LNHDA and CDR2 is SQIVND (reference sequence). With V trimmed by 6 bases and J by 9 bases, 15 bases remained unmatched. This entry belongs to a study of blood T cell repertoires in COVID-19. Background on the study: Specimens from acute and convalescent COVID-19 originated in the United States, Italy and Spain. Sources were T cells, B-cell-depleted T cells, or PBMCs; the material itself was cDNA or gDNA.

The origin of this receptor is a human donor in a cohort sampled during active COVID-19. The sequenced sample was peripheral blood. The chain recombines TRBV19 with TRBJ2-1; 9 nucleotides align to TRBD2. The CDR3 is CASSRYSGSSDSEQFF. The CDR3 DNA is TGTGCCAGTAGCCGATATAGCGGGAGTTCGGACTCTGAGCAGTTCTTC.